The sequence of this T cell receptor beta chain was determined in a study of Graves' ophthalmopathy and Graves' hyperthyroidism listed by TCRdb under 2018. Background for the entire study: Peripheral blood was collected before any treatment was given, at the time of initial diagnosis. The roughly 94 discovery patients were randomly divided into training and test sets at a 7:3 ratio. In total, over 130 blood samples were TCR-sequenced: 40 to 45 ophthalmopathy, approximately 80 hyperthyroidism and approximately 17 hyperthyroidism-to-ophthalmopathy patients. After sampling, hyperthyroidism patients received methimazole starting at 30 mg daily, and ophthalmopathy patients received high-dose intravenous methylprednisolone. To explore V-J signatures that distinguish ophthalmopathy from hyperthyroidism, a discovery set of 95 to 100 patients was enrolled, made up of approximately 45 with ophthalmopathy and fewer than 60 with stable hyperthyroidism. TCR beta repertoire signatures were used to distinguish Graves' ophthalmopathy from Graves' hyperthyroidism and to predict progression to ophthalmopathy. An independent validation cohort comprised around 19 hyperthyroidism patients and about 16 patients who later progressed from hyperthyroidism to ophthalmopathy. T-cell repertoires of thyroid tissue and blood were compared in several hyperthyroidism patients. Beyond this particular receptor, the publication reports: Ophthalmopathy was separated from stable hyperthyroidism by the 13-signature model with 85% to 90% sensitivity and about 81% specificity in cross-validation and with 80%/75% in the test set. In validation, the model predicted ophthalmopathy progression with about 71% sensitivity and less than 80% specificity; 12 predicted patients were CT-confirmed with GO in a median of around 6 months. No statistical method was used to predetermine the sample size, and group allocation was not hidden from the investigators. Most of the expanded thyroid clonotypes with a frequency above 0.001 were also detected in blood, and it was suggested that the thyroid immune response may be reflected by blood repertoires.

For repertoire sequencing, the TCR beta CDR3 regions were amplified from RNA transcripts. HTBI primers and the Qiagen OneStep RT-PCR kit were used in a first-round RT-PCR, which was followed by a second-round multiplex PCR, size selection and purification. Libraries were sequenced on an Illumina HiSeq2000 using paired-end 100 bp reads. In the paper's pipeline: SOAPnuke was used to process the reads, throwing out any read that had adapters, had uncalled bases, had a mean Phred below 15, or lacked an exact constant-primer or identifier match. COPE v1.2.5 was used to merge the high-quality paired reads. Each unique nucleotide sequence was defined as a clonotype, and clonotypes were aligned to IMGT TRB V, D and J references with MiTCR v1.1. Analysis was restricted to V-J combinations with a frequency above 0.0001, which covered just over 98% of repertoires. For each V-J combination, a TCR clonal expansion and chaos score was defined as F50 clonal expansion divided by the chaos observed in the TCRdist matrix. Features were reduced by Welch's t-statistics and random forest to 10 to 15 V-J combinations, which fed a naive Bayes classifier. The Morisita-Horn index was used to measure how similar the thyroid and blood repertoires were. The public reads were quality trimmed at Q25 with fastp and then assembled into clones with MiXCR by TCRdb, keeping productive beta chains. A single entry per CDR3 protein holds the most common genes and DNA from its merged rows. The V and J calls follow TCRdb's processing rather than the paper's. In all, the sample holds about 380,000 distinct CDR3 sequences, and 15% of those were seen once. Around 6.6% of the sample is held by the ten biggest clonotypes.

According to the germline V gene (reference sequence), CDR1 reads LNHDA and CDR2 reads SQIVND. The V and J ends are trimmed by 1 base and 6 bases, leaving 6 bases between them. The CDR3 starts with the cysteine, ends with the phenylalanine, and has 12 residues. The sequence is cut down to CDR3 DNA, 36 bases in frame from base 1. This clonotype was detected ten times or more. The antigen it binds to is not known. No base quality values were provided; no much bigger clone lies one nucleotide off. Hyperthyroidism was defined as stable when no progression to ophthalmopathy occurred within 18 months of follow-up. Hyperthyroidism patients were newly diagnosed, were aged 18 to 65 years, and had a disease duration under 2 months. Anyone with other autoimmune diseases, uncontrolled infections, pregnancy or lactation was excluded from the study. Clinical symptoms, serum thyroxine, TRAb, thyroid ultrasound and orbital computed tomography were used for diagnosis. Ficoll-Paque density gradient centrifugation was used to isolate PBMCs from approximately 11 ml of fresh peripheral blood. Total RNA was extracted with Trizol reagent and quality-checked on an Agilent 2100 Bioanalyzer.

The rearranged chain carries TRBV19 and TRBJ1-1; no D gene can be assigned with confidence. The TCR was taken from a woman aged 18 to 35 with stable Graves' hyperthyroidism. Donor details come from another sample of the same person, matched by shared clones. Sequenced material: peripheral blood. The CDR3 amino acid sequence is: CASSIGAAEAFF. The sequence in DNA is TGTGCCAGTAGTATAGGAGCCGCTGAAGCTTTCTTT.